This note documents a single TCR beta chain sequence. Its antigen is unidentified. The data are from a study of CD8+CD57+ T cells in acquired aplastic anemia. Turning to the study itself: 3.2 ug was the average amount of DNA from sorted CD4+ and CD8+ cells. The study, taken as a whole, reports: Patients showed no significant difference from controls in CD8+ Simpson's diversity. Overlap between patients and controls comprised 25 to 30 CD8+ CDR3 sequences.

V lost 3 bases to trimming and J lost 2 bases, with 13 bases between them. The CDR3 consists of 15 residues. Germline CDR1 is SEHNR and CDR2 is FQNEAQ (reference sequence). Genomic DNA provided the template from which TCR beta VDJ and CDR3 profiles were obtained. Using its own MiXCR run on the reads, TCRdb lists one record per CDR3 protein. The sample lists under 350,000 distinct CDR3 sequences, about three fifths occurring once. The authors sequenced patients whose flow cytometry had shown CD8+CD57+ cell expansion. A severe acquired aplastic anemia diagnosis applied to all patients. The chain carries TRBV7-9 and TRBJ1-2, with D hard to call. Source material: sorted CD4+, CD8+, or CD8+CD57+ T cells (not recorded which) from PBMCs. The clonotype originates from a human donor with aplastic anemia. CDR3 protein: CASSFEEARNYGYTF. The CDR3 coding sequence is TGTGCCAGCAGCTTTGAGGAGGCACGGAACTATGGCTACACCTTC.